This TCR beta chain derives from a study of blood T cell repertoires in COVID-19. Germline loops: CDR1 LNHDA, CDR2 SQIVND (reference sequence). This CDR3 is built from 14 residues. Trimming removed 4 bases at V and 2 bases at J, with 10 bases between. The table lists this clone with a count of one. Only in-frame clones appear in the TCRdb table, and some are missing; sequencing was by immunoSEQ multiplex PCR. Of about 120,000 clones in the sample, approximately 85% were seen once. The J gene is TRBJ2-3, the V gene TRBV19, with D possibly matching TRBD1 (5 bases). The receptor was derived from an older man with active or convalescent COVID-19. The sequenced sample was peripheral blood. CDR3: CASSTRVPTDTQYF. Written as DNA, the CDR3 is TGTGCCAGTAGTACCAGGGTCCCCACAGATACGCAGTATTTT.